This passage covers 16 T cell receptor beta chains from one sample sequenced in a study of blood T cell repertoires in COVID-19. Clones were read by immunoSEQ multiplex PCR, and TCRdb kept only the in-frame ones, dropping some. Of 200,000 to 250,000 clones listed, approximately 82% are singletons. Sequencing used PBMCs or T cells enriched from blood (not recorded which). These receptor sequences come from a man between 35 and 55 years old who had recovered from COVID-19.

The CDR3, as DNA: TGTGCCAGTAGTATGGCCTATGGCTACACCTTC. Its protein product is CASSMAYGYTF. This chain links TRBV19 with TRBJ1-2, with no clear D. CDR1 and CDR2 (germline): LNHDA, SQIVND (reference sequence). The germline V and J ends were trimmed by 3 bases and 4 bases, with 3 bases remaining between them. This CDR3 is 11 amino acids long.

The chain couples TRBV7-7 to TRBJ2-1, with 11 nucleotides matching TRBD2. The CDR3 is 15 amino acids. Germline CDR1 and CDR2: SSHAT and FNYEAQ (reference sequence). The V and J ends lost 5 bases and 3 bases, in that order; junction bases with no gene match: 3. The CDR3 DNA follows: TGTGCCAGCAGCAACGGACTAGCGGGCTACAATGAGCAGTTCTTC. Amino acid sequence: CASSNGLAGYNEQFF.

This clone was observed a handful of times. The rearrangement links TRBV30 to TRBJ2-5; 12 bases map to TRBD2. This CDR3 comprises 13 residues. Germline V gene sequence: CDR1 GTSNPN, CDR2 SVGIG (reference sequence). The V and J ends lost 1 base and 9 bases, in that order; junction bases with no gene match: 3. CDR3 in amino acids: CAWSESSGRAQYF. The CDR3 coding sequence is TGTGCCTGGAGTGAGTCTAGCGGGAGGGCCCAGTACTTC.

V gene TRBV2 combines with J gene TRBJ2-5, with 14 bases fitting TRBD2. Trimming at V came to 6 bases and at J to 5 bases, leaving 8 bases not matched to a gene. Germline loops: CDR1 SNHLY, CDR2 FYNNEI. The CDR3 runs to 16 residues. The CDR3 is CASSRGTSGGRETQYF. DNA for the CDR3: TGTGCCAGCAGCCGCGGGACTAGCGGGGGCAGGGAGACCCAGTACTTC. The full variable domain, in which reference TRBV2 and TRBJ2-5 provide the parts outside the CDR3, is EPEVTQTPSHQVTQMGQEVILRCVPISNHLYFYWYRQILGQKVEFLVSFYNNEISEKSEIFDDQFSVERPDGSNFTLKIRSTKLEDSAMYFCASSRGTSGGRETQYFGPGTRLLVL.

The J gene is TRBJ2-3, the V gene TRBV4-2, with 9 bases identical to TRBD2. The CDR3 covers 18 residues. Germline V gives CDR1 LGHNA, CDR2 YNFKEQ. V shed 1 base and J 0 bases; nucleotides not matched to a gene: 8. For the CDR3, the DNA is TGTGCCAGCAGCCAAGCCGGGGGGCTAGCGGGGAGCACAGATACGCAGTATTTT. This codes for CASSQAGGLAGSTDTQYF.

The chain has TRBV7-2 and TRBJ2-1; D unclear. CDR1 and CDR2 from the germline V gene are SGHTA and FQGNSA. The CDR3 spans 16 residues. V was pared by 3 bases and J by 3 bases, with 15 bases between. CDR3 protein: CASSFVAHTDYNEQFF. The DNA of the CDR3 is TGTGCCAGCAGCTTTGTAGCTCACACGGACTACAATGAGCAGTTCTTC.

This chain joins TRBV27 and TRBJ1-6, with D maybe TRBD1 (6 bases). Trimming removed 8 bases at V and 3 bases at J, with 23 bases between. CDR1 and CDR2 (germline): MNHEY, SMNVEV (reference sequence). The CDR3 length is 18 residues. CDR3 amino acids: CASYPLMDSSFYNSPLHF. The CDR3 nucleotides read TGTGCCAGCTATCCCTTAATGGACAGCTCATTCTATAATTCACCCCTCCACTTT.

The chain employs TRBV11-2 and TRBJ2-3, with TRBD2 matching 7 bases. The CDR3 consists of 16 residues. V shed 2 bases, J shed 7 bases, and the junction held 12 bases outside the gene matches. Germline V gene data show CDR1 as SGHAT and CDR2 as FQNNGV. CDR3 sequence: CASSLSSSGARYTQYF. The CDR3 coding sequence is TGTGCCAGCAGCTTAAGTTCCAGCGGGGCGAGATATACGCAGTATTTT.

This clone was observed a single time. This sequence joins TRBV7-2 and TRBJ2-3; TRBD1 matches at 10 bases. Per the germline V gene, CDR1 is SGHTA and CDR2 is FQGNSA. The ends lost 4 bases at V and 1 base at J; junction bases unmatched: 5. This CDR3 comprises 16 residues. This chain's CDR3 is CASSSDRGRGTDTQYF. The CDR3 DNA is TGTGCCAGCAGCTCCGACAGGGGGCGAGGCACAGATACGCAGTATTTT.

This clone occurred a few times. V and J are TRBV5-5 and TRBJ2-2; D may be TRBD1 (5 bases). The germline V gene encodes CDR1 SGHKS and CDR2 YYEKEE (reference sequence). This CDR3 region has 19 residues. Trimming pared 0 bases from V and 7 bases from J, leaving 25 bases between. This CDR3 reads CASSLGVIGATETRGELFF. Written as DNA, the CDR3 is TGTGCCAGCAGCTTGGGCGTGATAGGGGCTACGGAGACCCGCGGGGAGCTGTTTTTT. Filled out from reference TRBV5-5 and TRBJ2-2, the complete variable domain reads DAGVTQSPTHLIKTRGQQVTLRCSPISGHKSVSWYQQVLGQGPQFIFQYYEKEERGRGNFPDRFSARQFPNYSSELNVNALLLGDSALYLCASSLGVIGATETRGELFFGEGSRLTVL.

J is TRBJ2-1 and V is TRBV27; D possibly corresponds to TRBD1 (6 bases). V shed 3 bases and J shed 4 bases, with 13 bases lying between them. CDR3 length equals 15 residues. Germline CDR1 MNHEY, CDR2 SMNVEV (reference sequence). CDR3 nucleotide sequence: TGTGCCAGCAGTTTGAGCAGGGGCCGGTACAATGAGCAGTTCTTC. Translating it yields CASSLSRGRYNEQFF.

The V gene is TRBV4-1, the J gene TRBJ1-4; D is unresolved. Germline V gives CDR1 MGHRA, CDR2 YSYEKL. Trimming stripped 5 bases from V and 0 bases from J, with 10 bases between. CDR3 length equals 15 residues. CDR3 sequence: CASSKLHSTNEKLFF. As DNA, the CDR3 is TGCGCCAGCAGCAAACTCCACTCAACTAATGAAAAACTGTTTTTT.

The rearrangement links TRBV5-1 to TRBJ1-4, with D possibly being TRBD1 (6 bases). V was shortened by 2 bases and J by 3 bases, with 11 bases between the two germline ends. The CDR3 spans 15 residues. Germline CDR1 is SGHRS and CDR2 is YFSETQ. The DNA of the CDR3 is TGCGCCAGCAGCTTAGACAGGCCACCTAATGAAAAACTGTTTTTT. Its protein product is CASSLDRPPNEKLFF.

V gene TRBV7-9 combines with J gene TRBJ2-2; TRBD2 is a possible D gene (6 bases). CDR1 and CDR2 (germline): SEHNR, FQNEAQ (reference sequence). CDR3 length: 15 residues. V shed 6 bases and J shed 0 bases, with 11 bases lying between them. CDR3: CASRSGTSNTGELFF. CDR3 sequence (DNA): TGTGCCAGCAGATCCGGGACTTCGAACACCGGGGAGCTGTTTTTT.

This clone was detected only once. This chain connects TRBV29-1 to TRBJ2-5; TRBD1 matches at 10 bases. CDR3 length equals 15 residues. Trimming cost V 1 base and J 4 bases; bases outside gene matches: 6. CDR1 and CDR2 from the germline V gene are SQVTM and ANQGSEA. CDR3 sequence reads: CSVEGQGARGETQYF. The CDR3 bases are TGCAGCGTTGAAGGACAGGGGGCGCGGGGAGAGACCCAGTACTTC. Full variable domain (missing parts from reference TRBV29-1 and TRBJ2-5): SAVISQKPSRDICQRGTSLTIQCQVDSQVTMMFWYRQQPGQSLTLIATANQGSEATYESGFVIDKFPISRPNLTFSTLTVSNMSPEDSSIYLCSVEGQGARGETQYFGPGTRLLVL.

The table lists this clone with a count of one. V usage is TRBV28 and J usage is TRBJ1-2; no clear D. Germline V gene lookup returns CDR1 MDHEN and CDR2 SYDVKM. Trimming cost V 11 bases and J 9 bases, with 13 bases left between them. CDR3 size: 10 residues. CDR3 nucleotides: TGTGCCGCGGCAGAGGGAAGCTACACCTTC. Translation gives CAAAEGSYTF.